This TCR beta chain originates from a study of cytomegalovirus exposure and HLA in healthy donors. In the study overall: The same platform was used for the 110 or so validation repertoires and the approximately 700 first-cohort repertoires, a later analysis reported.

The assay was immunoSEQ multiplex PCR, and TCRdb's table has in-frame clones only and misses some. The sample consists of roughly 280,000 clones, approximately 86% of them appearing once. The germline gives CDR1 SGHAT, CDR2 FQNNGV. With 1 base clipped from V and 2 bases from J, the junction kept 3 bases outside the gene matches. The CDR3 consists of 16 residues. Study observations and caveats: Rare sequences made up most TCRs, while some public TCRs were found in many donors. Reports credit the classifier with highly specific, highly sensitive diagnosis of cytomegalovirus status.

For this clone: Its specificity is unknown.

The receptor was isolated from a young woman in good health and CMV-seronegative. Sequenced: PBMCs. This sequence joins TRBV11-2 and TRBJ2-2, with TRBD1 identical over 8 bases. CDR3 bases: TGTGCCAGCAGCTTAGGCGACAGGGGAAACACCGGGGAGCTGTTTTTT. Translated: CASSLGDRGNTGELFF.